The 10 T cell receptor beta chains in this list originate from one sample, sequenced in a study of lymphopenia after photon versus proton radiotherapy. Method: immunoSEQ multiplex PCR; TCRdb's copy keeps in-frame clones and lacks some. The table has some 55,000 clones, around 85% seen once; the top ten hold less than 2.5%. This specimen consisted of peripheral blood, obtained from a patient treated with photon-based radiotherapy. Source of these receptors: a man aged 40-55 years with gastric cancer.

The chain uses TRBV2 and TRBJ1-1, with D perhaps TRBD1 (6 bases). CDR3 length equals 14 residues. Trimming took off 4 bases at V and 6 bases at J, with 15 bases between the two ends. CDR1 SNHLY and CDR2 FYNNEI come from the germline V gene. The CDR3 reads CASSVGRGGSEAFF. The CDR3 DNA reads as TGTGCCAGCAGTGTGGGCAGGGGAGGGTCTGAAGCTTTCTTT.

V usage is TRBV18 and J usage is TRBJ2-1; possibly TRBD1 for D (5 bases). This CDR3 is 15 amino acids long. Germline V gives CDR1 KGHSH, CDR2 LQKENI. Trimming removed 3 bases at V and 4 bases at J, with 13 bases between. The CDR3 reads CASSPLRGMYNEQFF. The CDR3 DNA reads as TGTGCCAGCTCACCTCTTAGGGGTATGTACAATGAGCAGTTCTTC.

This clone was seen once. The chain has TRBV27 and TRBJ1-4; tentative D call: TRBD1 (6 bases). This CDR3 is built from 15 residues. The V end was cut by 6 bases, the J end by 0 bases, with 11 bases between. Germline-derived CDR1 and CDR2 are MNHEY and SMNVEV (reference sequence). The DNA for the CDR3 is TGTGCCAGCAGGCCCCAGGGGTCAACTAATGAAAAACTGTTTTTT. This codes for CASRPQGSTNEKLFF.

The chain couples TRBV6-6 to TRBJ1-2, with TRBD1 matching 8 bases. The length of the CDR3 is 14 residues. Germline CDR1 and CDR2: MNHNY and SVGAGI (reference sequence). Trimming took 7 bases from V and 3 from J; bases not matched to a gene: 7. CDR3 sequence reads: CASTQTGAYYGYTF. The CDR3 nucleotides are TGTGCCAGCACCCAGACAGGGGCCTACTATGGCTACACCTTC.

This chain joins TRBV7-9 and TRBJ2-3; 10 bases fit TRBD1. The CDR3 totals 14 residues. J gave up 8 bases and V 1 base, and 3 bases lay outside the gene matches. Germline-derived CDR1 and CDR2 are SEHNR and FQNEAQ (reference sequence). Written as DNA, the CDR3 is TGTGCCAGCAGCTTAGACCGACAGGGGGCTACGCAGTATTTT. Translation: CASSLDRQGATQYF.

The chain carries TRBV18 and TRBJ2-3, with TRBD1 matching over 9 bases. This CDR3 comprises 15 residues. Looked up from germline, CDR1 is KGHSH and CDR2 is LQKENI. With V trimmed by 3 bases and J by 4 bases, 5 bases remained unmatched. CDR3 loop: CASSPTGQGPDTQYF. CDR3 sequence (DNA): TGTGCCAGCTCACCCACGGGACAGGGACCAGATACGCAGTATTTT.

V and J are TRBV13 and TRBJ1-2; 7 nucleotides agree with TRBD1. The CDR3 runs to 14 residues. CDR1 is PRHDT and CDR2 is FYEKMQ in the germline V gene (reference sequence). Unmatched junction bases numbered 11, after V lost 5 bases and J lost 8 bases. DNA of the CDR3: TGTGCCAGCAGCACCACCGGGACAGCGGGCGGCTACACCTTC. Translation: CASSTTGTAGGYTF.

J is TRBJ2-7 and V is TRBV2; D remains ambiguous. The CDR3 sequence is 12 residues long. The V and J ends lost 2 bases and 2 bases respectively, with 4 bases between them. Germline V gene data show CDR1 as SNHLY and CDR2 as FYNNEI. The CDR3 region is CASSEPTYEQYF. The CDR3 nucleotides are TGTGCCAGCAGTGAACCCACCTACGAGCAGTACTTC.

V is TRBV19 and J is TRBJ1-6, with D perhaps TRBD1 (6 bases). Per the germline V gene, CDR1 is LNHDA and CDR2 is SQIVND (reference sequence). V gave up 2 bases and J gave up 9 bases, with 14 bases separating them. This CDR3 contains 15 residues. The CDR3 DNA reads TGTGCCAGTAGTATAAAGGGCAGAGGGGGTTCACCCCTCCACTTT. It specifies CASSIKGRGGSPLHF.

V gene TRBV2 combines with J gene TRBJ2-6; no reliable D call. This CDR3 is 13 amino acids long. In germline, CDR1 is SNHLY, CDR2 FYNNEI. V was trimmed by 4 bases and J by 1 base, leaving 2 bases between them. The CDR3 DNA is TGTGCCAGCAGTGGTTCTGGGGCCAACGTCCTGACTTTC. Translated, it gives CASSGSGANVLTF.